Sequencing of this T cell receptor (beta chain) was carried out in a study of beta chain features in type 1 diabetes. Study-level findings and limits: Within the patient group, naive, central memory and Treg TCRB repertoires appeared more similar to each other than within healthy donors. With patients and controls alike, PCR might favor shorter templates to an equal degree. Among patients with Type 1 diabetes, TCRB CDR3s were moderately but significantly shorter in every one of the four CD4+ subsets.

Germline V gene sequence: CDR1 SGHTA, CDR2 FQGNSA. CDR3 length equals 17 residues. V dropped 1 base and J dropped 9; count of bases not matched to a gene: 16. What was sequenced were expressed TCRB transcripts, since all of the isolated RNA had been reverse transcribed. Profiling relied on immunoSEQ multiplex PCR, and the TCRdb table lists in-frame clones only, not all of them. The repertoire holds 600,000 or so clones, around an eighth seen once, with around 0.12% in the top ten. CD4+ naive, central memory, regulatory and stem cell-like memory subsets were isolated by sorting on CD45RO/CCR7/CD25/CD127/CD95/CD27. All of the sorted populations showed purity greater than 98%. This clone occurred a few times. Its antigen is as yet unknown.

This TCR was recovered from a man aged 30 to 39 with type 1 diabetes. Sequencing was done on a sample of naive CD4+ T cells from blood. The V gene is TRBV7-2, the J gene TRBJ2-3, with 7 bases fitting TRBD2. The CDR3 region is CASSLVWGGMGERTQYF. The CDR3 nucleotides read TGTGCCAGCAGCTTAGTTTGGGGAGGGATGGGGGAGCGCACGCAGTATTTT.